This T cell receptor (beta chain) was found in a study of shared clonotypes between healthy human individuals. Study-level findings and limits: Non-shared clonotypes showed lower generation probabilities than clonotypes common to all four donors.

This clone turned up a few times. What it binds is unknown. As handled by the study authors: ImmunoSEQ only sent back junction sequences with no quality scores, so filtering was done differently. Libraries were prepared by immunoSEQ multiplex PCR; TCRdb keeps only in-frame clonotypes and omits some of them. V and J calls and clone size are copied from that table; D and trimming were computed from the DNA. There are a few million clones in the sample; roughly nine tenths occur only once, and roughly 0.14% lies in the top ten. A CD45RA-negative memory subset and a CD45RA+ naive subset were separated from the CD4+ cells. The length of the CDR3 is 10 residues. Germline V gives CDR1 SGHAT, CDR2 FQNNGV. Trimming shortened V by 6 bases and J by 5 bases, and 4 bases separated the two germline ends.

This clonotype originated in a man between 18 and 29 years old in good health. The V and J genes are TRBV11-2 and TRBJ2-5; D is ambiguous. What was sequenced was naive CD4+ T cells sorted from blood. Subset: CD45RA+ positively selected. Here the CDR3 reads CASRSETQYF. The CDR3 nucleotides are TGTGCCAGCAGGTCGGAGACCCAGTACTTC.